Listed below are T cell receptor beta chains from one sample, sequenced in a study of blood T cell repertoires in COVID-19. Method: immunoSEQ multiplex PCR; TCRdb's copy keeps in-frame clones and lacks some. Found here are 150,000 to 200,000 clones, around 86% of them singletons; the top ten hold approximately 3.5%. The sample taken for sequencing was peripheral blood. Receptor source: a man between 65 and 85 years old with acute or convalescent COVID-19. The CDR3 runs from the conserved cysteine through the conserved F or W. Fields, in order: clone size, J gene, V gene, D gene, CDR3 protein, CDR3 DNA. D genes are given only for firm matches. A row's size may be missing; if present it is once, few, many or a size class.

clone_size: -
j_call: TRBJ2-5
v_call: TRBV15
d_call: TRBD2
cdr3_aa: CATSRGGGETQYF
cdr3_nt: TGTGCCACCAGCAGAGGGGGGGGAGAGACCCAGTACTTC

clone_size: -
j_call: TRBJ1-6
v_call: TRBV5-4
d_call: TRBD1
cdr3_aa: CASSPQGFGDSPLHF
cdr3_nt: TGTGCCAGCAGCCCACAGGGGTTTGGGGATTCACCCCTCCACTTT

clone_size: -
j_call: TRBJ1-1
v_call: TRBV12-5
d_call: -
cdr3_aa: CASGLFPRVVNTEAFF
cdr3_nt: TGTGCTAGTGGTTTGTTCCCACGGGTAGTGAACACTGAAGCTTTCTTT

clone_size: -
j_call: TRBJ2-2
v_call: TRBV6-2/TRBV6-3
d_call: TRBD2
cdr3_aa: CASSPLLGLAALTGELFF
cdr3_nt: TGTGCCAGCAGTCCACTATTGGGACTAGCGGCCCTCACCGGGGAGCTGTTTTTT

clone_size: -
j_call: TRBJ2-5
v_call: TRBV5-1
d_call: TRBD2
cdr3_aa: CASSLGLAGVETQYF
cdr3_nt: TGCGCCAGCAGCTTGGGTTTAGCGGGAGTAGAGACCCAGTACTTC

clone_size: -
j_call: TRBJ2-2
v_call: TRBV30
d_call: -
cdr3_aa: CAWSFAGSTGELFF
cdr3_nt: TGTGCCTGGAGCTTCGCAGGGTCCACCGGGGAGCTGTTTTTT

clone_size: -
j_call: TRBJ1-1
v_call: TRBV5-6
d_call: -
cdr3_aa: CASSLVFRGSTEAFF
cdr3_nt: TGTGCCAGCAGCTTAGTCTTTAGGGGGAGCACTGAAGCTTTCTTT

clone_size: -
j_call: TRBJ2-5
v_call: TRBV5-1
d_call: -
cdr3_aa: CASSSGQETQYF
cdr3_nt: TGCGCCAGCAGCTCGGGCCAAGAGACCCAGTACTTC

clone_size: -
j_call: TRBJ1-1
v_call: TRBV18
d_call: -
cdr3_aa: CASSPTGWGRGQRGDTEAFF
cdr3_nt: TGTGCCAGCTCACCCACGGGATGGGGCAGGGGACAACGTGGGGACACTGAAGCTTTCTTT

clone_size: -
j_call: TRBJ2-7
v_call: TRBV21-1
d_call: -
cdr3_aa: CASTPKGGEQYF
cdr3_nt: TGTGCCAGCACTCCGAAGGGGGGGGAGCAGTACTTC

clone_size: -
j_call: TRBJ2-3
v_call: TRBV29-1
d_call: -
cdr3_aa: CSVVPRASQMQYF
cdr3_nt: TGCAGCGTTGTACCCAGAGCATCACAGATGCAGTATTTT

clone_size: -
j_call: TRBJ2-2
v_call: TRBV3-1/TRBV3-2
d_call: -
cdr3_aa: CASSQGPEGGELFF
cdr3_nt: TGTGCCAGCAGCCAAGGGCCCGAGGGCGGGGAGCTGTTTTTT

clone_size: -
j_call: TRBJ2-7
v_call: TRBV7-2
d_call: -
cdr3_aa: CASSSLRGSNEQYF
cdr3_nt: TGTGCCAGCAGCTCCCTTAGGGGCTCCAACGAGCAGTACTTC

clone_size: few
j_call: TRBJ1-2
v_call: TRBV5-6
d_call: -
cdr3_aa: CASTSQGPDGYTF
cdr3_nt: TGTGCCAGCACCTCCCAGGGGCCAGATGGCTACACCTTC

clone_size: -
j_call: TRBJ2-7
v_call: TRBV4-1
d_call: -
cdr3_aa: CASSLPSSTYEQYF
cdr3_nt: TGCGCCAGCAGCCTCCCGAGTAGTACCTACGAGCAGTACTTC

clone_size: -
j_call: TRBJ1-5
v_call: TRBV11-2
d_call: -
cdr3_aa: CASSFSAGVDQPQHF
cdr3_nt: TGTGCCAGCAGCTTCTCCGCGGGGGTGGATCAGCCCCAGCATTTT

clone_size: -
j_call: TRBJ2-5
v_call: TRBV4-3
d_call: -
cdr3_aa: CASSPRKPWEETQYF
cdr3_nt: TGCGCCAGCAGCCCAAGAAAACCTTGGGAGGAGACCCAGTACTTC

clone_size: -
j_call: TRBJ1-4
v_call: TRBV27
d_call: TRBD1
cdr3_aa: CASSLRGQGATATNEKLFF
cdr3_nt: TGTGCCAGCAGTTTAAGGGGACAGGGGGCGACGGCAACTAATGAAAAACTGTTTTTT

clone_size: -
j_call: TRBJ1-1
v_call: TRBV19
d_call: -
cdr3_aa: CVGAEGLMEAFF
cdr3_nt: TGTGTGGGGGCAGAAGGGCTTATGGAAGCTTTCTTT

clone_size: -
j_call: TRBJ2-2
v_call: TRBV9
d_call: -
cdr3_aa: CASSVASLGGNFGELFF
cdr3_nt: TGTGCCAGCAGCGTAGCTTCACTAGGCGGAAATTTCGGGGAGCTGTTTTTT

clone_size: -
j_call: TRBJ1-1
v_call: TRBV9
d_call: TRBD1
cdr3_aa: CASSVGQANTEAFF
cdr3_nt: TGTGCCAGCAGCGTCGGACAGGCTAACACTGAAGCTTTCTTT

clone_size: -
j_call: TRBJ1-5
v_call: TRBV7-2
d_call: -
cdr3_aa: CASSSRVGNQPQHF
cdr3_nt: TGTGCCAGCTCCAGCAGGGTGGGCAATCAGCCCCAGCATTTT

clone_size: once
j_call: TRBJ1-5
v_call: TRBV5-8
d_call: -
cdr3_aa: CASSLTGTQPQHF
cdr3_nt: TGTGCCAGCAGCTTAACAGGGACGCAGCCCCAGCATTTT

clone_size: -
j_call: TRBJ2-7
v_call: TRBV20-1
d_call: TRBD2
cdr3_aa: CSAPGLGVQYF
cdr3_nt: TGCAGTGCTCCGGGACTAGGGGTGCAGTACTTC

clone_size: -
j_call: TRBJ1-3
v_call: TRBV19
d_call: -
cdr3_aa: CASMGTGRASGNTIYF
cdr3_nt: TGTGCCAGTATGGGGACTGGGAGAGCCTCTGGAAACACCATATATTTT

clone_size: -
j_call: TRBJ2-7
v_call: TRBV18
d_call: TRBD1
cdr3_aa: CASSQGQGDSYEQYF
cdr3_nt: TGTGCCAGCTCACAGGGACAGGGGGACTCCTACGAGCAGTACTTC

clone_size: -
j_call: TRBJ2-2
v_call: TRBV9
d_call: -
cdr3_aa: CASSVTGVIGELFF
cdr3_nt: TGTGCCAGCAGCGTTACGGGAGTTATCGGGGAGCTGTTTTTT

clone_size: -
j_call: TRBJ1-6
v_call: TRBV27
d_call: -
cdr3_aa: CASSILITGRLHF
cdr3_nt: TGTGCCAGCAGTATACTCATTACAGGCCGCCTCCACTTT

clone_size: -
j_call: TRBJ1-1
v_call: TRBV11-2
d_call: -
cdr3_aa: CASSPSGERNTEAFF
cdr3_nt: TGTGCCAGCAGCCCGTCAGGGGAGAGGAACACTGAAGCTTTCTTT

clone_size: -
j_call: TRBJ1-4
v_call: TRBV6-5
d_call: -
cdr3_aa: CASSYSASLNEKLFF
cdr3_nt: TGTGCCAGCAGTTACTCGGCGTCACTAAATGAAAAACTGTTTTTT

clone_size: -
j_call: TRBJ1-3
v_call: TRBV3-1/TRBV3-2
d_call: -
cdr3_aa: CASSPQGSGNTIYF
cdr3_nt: TGTGCCAGCAGCCCCCAGGGGTCGGGAAACACCATATATTTT

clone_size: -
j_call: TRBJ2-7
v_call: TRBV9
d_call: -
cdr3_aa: CASSVGGFSYEQYF
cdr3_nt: TGTGCCAGCAGCGTAGGCGGGTTCTCCTACGAGCAGTACTTC

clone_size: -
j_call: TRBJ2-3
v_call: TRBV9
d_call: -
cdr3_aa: CASSPSGGYSTDTQYF
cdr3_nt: TGTGCCAGCAGCCCTAGTGGCGGGTATAGCACAGATACGCAGTATTTT

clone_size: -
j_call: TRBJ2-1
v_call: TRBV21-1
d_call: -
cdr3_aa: CASSSRGATIYNEQFF
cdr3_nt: TGTGCCAGCAGCTCCCGAGGAGCGACCATCTACAATGAGCAGTTCTTC

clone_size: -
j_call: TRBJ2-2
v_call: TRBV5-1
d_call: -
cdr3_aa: CASSEDTDTGELFF
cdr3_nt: TGCGCCAGCAGTGAGGACACAGACACCGGGGAGCTGTTTTTT

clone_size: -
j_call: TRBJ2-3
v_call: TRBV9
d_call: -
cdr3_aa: CASSVGRARDTQYF
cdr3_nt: TGTGCCAGCAGCGTAGGCAGGGCGCGGGATACGCAGTATTTT

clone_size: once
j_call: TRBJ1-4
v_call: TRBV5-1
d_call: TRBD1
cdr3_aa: CASSLAEDRDNEKLFF
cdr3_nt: TGCGCCAGCAGCTTGGCCGAGGACAGGGACAATGAAAAACTGTTTTTT

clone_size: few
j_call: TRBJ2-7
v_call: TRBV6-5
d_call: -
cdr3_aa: CASSQGHLSYEQYF
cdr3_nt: TGTGCCAGCAGTCAGGGACACCTCTCCTACGAGCAGTACTTC

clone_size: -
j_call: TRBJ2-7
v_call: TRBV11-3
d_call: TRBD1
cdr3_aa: CASSAGQDRAHEQYF
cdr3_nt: TGTGCCAGCAGCGCGGGCCAGGACAGGGCACACGAGCAGTACTTC

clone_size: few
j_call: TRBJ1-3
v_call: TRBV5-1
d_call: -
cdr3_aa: CASSLALSGNTIYF
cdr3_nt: TGCGCCAGCAGCTTGGCTCTCTCTGGAAACACCATATATTTT

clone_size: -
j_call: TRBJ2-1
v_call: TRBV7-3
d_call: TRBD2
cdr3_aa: CASSSEREGQQFF
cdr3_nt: TGTGCCAGCAGCTCGGAGCGGGAGGGCCAACAGTTCTTC

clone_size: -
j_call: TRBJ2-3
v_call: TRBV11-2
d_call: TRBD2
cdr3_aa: CASSLKIGSGGVTDTQYF
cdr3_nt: TGTGCCAGCAGCTTGAAGATCGGGAGCGGGGGGGTCACTGATACGCAGTATTTT

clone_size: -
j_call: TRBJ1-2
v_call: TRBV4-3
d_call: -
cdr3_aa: CASSGRGYSGYTF
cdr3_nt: TGCGCCAGCAGTGGGCGGGGTTATTCTGGCTACACCTTC

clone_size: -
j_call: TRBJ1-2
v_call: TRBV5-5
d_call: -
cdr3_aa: CASSAGPSNYGYTF
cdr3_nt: TGTGCCAGCAGCGCGGGACCGTCTAACTATGGCTACACCTTC

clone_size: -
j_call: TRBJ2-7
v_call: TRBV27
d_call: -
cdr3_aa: CASSSSDYSSYEQYF
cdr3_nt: TGTGCCAGCAGTTCCTCGGACTATTCCTCCTACGAGCAGTACTTC

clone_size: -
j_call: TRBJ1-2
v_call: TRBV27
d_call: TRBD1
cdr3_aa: CASSPEDRAGGGGYTF
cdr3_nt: TGTGCCAGCAGTCCCGAGGACAGGGCAGGGGGTGGAGGCTACACCTTC

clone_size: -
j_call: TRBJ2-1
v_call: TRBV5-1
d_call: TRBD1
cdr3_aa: CASTTTPGTGNQFF
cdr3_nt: TGCGCCAGCACCACGACTCCCGGGACAGGGAATCAGTTCTTC

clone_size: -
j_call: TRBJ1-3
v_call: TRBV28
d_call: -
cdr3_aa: CASSPVGTFGNTIYF
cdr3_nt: TGTGCCAGCAGCCCTGTCGGGACATTTGGAAACACCATATATTTT

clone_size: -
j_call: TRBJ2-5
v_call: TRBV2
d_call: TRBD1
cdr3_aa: CASRPTGGIETQYF
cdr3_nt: TGTGCCAGCAGACCTACAGGGGGCATAGAGACCCAGTACTTC

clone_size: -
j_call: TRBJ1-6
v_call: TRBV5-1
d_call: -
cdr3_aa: CASRDYTYNSPLHF
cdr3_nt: TGCGCCAGCCGGGATTACACCTATAATTCACCCCTCCACTTT

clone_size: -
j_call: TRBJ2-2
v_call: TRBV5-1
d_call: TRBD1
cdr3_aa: CASSPSGQVYTGELFF
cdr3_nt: TGCGCCAGCAGCCCGAGCGGACAGGTTTACACCGGGGAGCTGTTTTTT

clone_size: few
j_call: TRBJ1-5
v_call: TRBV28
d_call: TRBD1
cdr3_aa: CASSLWDRANQPQHF
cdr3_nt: TGTGCCAGCAGTTTATGGGACAGGGCCAATCAGCCCCAGCATTTT

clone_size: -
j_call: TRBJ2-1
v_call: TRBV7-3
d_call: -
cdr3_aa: CASSPGYNEQFF
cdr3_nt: TGTGCCAGCAGCCCCGGGTACAATGAGCAGTTCTTC

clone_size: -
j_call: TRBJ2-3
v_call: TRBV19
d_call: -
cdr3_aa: CASSIDNRGLVITDTQYF
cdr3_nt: TGTGCCAGTAGTATAGACAACAGGGGACTAGTAATAACAGATACGCAGTATTTT

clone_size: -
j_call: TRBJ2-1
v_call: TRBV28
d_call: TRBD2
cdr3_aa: CASSLVSSGTYNEQFF
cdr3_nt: TGTGCCAGCAGTTTGGTTTCTAGCGGGACCTACAATGAGCAGTTCTTC